Listed below are T cell receptor beta chains from one sample, sequenced in a study of tumor-infiltrating T cells and Merkel cell polyomavirus. Only in-frame clones appear in the TCRdb table, and some are missing; sequencing was by immunoSEQ multiplex PCR. The data contain 24,000 or so clones, 87% of them seen just once; the ten biggest clones take up approximately 3%. The material sequenced was lymph node tissue. These receptors came from a man aged 45 to 65 with Merkel cell carcinoma. Each CDR3 is given with its conserved first and last residue. D genes are given only for firm matches. Size is omitted from some rows. Given values are once, few, many or a class for expanded clones.

j_call clone_size d_call v_call cdr3_nt cdr3_aa
TRBJ1-4 once . TRBV7-2 TGTGCCAGCAGCTTAGTGGTGGACAGTAATGAAAAACTGTTTTTT CASSLVVDSNEKLFF
TRBJ2-2 . . TRBV7-9 TGTGCCCTTCGACAGTTGGGGATTTCCGGGGAGCTGTTTTTT CALRQLGISGELFF
TRBJ2-1 . . TRBV28 TGTGCCAGCAGTTTCCCCCCGCTGACAGGACTTGCCGCCTACAATGAGCAGTTCTTC CASSFPPLTGLAAYNEQFF
TRBJ2-7 . TRBD2 TRBV4-3 TGCGCCAGCAGCCAAGTAGCGGGAGGACCCTACGAGCAGTACTTC CASSQVAGGPYEQYF
TRBJ1-2 few TRBD1 TRBV28 TGTGCCAGCAGTACCGGGACAGGGGTTCTTGGCTACACCTTC CASSTGTGVLGYTF
TRBJ2-1 . TRBD2 TRBV5-1 TGCGCCAGCAGGTCTAGCGGGGGGCCCTCGCCCGGCGTCTCCTACAATGAGCAGTTCTTC CASRSSGGPSPGVSYNEQFF
TRBJ2-2 few TRBD1 TRBV5-1 TGCGCCAGCAGCGGACAGGGGGCTGGCGGGGAGCTGTTTTTT CASSGQGAGGELFF
TRBJ2-3 . TRBD1 TRBV27 TGTGCCAGCACCTTGACAGGGTTGAACACAGATACGCAGTATTTT CASTLTGLNTDTQYF
TRBJ2-3 . . TRBV27 TGTGCCAGCAGTTTTCTAGACCCGAGCACAGATACGCAGTATTTT CASSFLDPSTDTQYF
TRBJ2-7 medium-sized . TRBV11-2 TGTGCCAGCAGCCTGGGACAATCCGAGCAGTACTTC CASSLGQSEQYF
TRBJ2-1 . . TRBV28 TGTGCCAGCATCACTTCCGATGAGCAGTTCTTC CASITSDEQFF
TRBJ2-3 once TRBD1 TRBV6-9 TGTACCAGCAGTTATTTACAGGGGGTGAGCACAGATACGCAGTATTTT CTSSYLQGVSTDTQYF
TRBJ2-1 . TRBD2 TRBV5-6 TGTGCCAGCAGCTTGGATTCTCGCGGGGGGGCCTGGGTCGATGAGCAGTTCTTC CASSLDSRGGAWVDEQFF
TRBJ2-7 . . TRBV19 TGTGCCAGTAAGCTGGACAGCAACTCCTACGAGCAGTACTTC CASKLDSNSYEQYF
TRBJ2-3 once TRBD1 TRBV19 TGTGCCAGTAGCCACCTTTGGACAGGGGTCACAGATACGCAGTATTTT CASSHLWTGVTDTQYF
TRBJ2-3 . . TRBV2 TGTGCCAGCAGTGTATTACAGTGGAGCACAGATACGCAGTATTTT CASSVLQWSTDTQYF
TRBJ2-2 . TRBD2 TRBV28 TGTGCCAGCTGCTTTAGCGGGGGATACACCGGGGAGCTGTTTTTT CASCFSGGYTGELFF
TRBJ1-2 . . TRBV6-1 TGTGCCAGCAGTGAAGGGGTAGCTTCTAACTATGGCTACACCTTC CASSEGVASNYGYTF
TRBJ2-5 . TRBD2 TRBV5-6 TGTGCCAGCAGGTGGACTAGCGGAGAGACCCAGTACTTC CASRWTSGETQYF
TRBJ2-7 . . TRBV2 TGTGCCAGCAGTCCCAACTACGAGCAGTACTTC CASSPNYEQYF
TRBJ2-7 . TRBD1 TRBV5-1 TGCGCCAGCAGCTTGGCCCAGGGGGCTCTAGCCTACGAGCAGTACTTC CASSLAQGALAYEQYF